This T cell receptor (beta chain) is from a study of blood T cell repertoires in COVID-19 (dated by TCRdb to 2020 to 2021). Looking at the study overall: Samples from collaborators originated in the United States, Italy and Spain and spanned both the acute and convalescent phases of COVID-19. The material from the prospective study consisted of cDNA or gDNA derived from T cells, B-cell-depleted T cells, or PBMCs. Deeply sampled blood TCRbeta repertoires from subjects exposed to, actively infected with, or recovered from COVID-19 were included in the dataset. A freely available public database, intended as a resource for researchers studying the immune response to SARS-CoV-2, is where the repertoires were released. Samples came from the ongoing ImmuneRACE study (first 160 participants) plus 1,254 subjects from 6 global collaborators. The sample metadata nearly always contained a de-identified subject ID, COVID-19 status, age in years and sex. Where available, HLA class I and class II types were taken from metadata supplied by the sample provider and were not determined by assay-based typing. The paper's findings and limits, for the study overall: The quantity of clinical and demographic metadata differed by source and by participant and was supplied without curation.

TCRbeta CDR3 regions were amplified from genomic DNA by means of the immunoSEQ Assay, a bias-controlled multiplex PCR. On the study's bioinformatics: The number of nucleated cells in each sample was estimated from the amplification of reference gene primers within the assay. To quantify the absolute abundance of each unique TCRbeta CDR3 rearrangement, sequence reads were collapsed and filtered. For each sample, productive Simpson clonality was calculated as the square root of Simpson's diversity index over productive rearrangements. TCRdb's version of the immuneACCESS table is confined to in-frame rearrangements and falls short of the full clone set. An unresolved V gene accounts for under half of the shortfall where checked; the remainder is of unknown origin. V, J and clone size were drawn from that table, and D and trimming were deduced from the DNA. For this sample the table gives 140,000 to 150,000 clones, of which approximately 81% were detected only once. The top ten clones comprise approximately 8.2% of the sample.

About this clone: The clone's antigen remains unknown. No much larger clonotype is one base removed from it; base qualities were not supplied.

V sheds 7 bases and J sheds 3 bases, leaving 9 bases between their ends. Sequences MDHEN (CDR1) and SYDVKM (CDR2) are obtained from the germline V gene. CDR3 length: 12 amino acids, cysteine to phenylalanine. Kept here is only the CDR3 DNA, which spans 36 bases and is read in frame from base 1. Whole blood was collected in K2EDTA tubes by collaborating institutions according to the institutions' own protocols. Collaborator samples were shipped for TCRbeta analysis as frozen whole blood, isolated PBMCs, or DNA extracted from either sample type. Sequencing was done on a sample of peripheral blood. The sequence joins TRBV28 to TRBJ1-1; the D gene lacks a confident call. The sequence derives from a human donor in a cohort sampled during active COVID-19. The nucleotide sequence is TGTGCCAGCACGGGAAGGTACACTGAAGCTTTCTTT. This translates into CASTGRYTEAFF.